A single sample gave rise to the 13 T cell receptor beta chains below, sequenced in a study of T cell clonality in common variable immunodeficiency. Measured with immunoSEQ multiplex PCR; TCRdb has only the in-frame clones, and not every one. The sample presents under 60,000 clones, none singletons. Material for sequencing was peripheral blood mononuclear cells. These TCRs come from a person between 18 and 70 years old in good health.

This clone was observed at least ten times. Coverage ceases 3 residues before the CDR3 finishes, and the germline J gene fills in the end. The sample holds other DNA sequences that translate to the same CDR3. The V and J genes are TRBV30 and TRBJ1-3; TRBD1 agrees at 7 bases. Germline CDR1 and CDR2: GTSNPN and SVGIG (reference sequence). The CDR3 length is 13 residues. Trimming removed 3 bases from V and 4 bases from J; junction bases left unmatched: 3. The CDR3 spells CAWSQGDGNTIYF. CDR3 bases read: TGTGCCTGGAGCCAGGGGGACGGAAACACC.

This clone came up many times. CDR3 sequence: CSARGGQETQYF. The covered CDR3 bases are TGCAGTGCTAGAGGGGGACAAGAGACG. This chain uses TRBV20-1 with TRBJ2-3, with D maybe TRBD1 (6 bases). The CDR3 extends 3 residues past the end of the read, so its final part is completed from the germline J gene. Per the germline V gene, CDR1 is DFQATT and CDR2 is SNEGSKA (reference sequence). The CDR3 has 12 residues.

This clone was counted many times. The CDR3 is CASSLMTAKETQYF. The DNA read from the CDR3 is TGTGCCAGCAGCTTGATGACAGCCAAAGAGACC. The chain uses TRBV5-6 and TRBJ2-5; D is possibly TRBD1 (5 bases). The DNA ends 3 residues before the CDR3 does, and the rest of the CDR3 is filled in from the germline J gene. V dropped 1 base and J dropped 3 bases, with 10 bases sitting between them. This CDR3 spans 14 amino acids. The germline CDR1 and CDR2 sequences are SGHDT and YYEEEE.

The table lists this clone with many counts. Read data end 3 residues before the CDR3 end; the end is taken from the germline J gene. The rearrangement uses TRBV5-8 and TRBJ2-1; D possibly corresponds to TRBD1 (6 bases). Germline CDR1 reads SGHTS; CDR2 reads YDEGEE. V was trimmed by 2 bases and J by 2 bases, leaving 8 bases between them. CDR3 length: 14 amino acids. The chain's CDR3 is CASSFGGPYNEQFF. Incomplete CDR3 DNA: TGTGCCAGCAGCTTTGGGGGCCCCTACAATGAG.

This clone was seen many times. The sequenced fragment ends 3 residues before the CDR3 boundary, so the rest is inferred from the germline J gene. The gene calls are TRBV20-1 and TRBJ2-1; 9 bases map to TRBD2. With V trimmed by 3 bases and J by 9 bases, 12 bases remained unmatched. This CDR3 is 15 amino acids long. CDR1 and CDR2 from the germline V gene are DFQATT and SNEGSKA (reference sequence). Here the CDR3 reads CSASLLMLAGSEQFF. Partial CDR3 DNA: TGCAGTGCTAGCCTTCTGATGCTAGCGGGAAGTGAG.

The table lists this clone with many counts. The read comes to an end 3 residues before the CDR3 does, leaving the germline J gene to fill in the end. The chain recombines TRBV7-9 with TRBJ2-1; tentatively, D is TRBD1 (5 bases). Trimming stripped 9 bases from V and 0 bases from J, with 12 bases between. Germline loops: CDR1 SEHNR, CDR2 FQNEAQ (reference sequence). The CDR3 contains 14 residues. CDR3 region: CARSQRGSYNEQFF. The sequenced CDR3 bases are TGTGCCAGATCCCAAAGGGGCTCCTACAATGAG.

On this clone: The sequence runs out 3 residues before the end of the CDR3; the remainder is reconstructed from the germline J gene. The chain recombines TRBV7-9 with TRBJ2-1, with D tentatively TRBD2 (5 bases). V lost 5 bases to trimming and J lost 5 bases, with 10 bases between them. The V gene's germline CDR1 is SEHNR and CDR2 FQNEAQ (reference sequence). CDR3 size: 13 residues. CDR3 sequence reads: CASSHGENNEQFF. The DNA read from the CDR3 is TGTGCCAGCAGCCACGGGGAGAACAATGAG.

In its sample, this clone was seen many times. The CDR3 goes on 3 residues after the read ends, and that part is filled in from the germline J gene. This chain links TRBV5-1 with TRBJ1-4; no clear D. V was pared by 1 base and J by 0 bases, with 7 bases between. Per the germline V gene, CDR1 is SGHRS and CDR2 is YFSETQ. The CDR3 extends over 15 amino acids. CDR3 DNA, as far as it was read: TGCGCCAGCAGCTTGAACACCCCAACTAATGAAAAA. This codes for CASSLNTPTNEK. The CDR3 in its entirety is CASSLNTPTNEKLFF.

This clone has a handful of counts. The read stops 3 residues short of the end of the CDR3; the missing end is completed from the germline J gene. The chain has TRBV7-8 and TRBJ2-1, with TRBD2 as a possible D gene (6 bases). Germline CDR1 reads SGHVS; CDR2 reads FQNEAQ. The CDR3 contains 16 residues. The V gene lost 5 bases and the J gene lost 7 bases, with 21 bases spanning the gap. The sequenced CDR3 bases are TGTGCCAGCAGCACCCCTAGCGAAAGGGGAATGAATGAG. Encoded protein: CASSTPSERGMNE. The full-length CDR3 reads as CASSTPSERGMNEQFF.

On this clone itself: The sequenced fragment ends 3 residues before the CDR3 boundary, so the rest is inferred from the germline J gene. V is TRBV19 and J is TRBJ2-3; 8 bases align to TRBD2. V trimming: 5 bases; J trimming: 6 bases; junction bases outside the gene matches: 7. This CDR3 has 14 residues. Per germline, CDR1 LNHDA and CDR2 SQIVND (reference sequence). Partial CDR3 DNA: TGTGCCAGTAGTTTTAGTGGCGGGGGGGATACG. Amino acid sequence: CASSFSGGGDT. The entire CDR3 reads CASSFSGGGDTQYF.

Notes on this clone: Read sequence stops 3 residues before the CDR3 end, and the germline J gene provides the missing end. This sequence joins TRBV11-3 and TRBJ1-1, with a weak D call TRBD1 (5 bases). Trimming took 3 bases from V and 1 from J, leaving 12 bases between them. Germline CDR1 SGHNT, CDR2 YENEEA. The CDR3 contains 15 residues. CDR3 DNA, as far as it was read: TGTGCCAGCAGCTTGGGCGGGGGGGGGAACACTGAA. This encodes CASSLGGGGNTE. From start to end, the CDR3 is CASSLGGGGNTEAFF.

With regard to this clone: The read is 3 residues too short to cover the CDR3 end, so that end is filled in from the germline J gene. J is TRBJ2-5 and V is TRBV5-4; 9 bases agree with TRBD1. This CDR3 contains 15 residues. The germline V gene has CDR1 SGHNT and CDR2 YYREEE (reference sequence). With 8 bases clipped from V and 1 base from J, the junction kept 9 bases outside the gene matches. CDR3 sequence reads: CASSGTGISQETQYF. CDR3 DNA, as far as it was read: TGTGCCAGTTCCGGGACAGGGATTTCCCAAGAGACC.

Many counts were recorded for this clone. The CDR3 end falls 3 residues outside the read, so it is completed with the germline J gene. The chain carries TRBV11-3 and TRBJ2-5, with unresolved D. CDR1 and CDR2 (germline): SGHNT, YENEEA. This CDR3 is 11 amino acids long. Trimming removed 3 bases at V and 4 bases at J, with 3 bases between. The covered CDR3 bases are TGTGCCAGCAGCTTCGGAGAGACC. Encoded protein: CASSFGET. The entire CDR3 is CASSFGETQYF.